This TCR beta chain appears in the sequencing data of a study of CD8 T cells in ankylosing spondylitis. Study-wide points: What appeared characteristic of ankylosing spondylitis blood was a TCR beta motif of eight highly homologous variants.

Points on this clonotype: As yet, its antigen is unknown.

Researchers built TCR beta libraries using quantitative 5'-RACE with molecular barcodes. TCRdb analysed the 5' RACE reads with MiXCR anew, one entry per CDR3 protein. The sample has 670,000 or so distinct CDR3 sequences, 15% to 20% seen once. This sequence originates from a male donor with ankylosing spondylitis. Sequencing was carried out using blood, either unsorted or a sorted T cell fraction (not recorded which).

The DNA of the CDR3 is TGTGCCAGCAGTGGACAGGGGGCAGGGAATGAGCAGTTCTTC. Protein: CASSGQGAGNEQFF. The rearrangement joins TRBV27 to TRBJ2-1; 11 nucleotides match TRBD1. Germline CDR1 MNHEY, CDR2 SMNVEV (reference sequence). V gave up 5 bases and J gave up 7 bases; unmatched junction bases: 4. The CDR3 sequence is 14 residues long.